Below, 12 T cell receptor beta chains from the same sample are listed, as sequenced in a study of blood T cell repertoires in COVID-19. Only in-frame clones appear in the TCRdb table, and some are missing; sequencing was by immunoSEQ multiplex PCR. Of 110,000 to 150,000 clones in the sample, 75% to 90% were seen once. The sample consisted of peripheral blood. The receptors originated from a human donor in a cohort sampled during active COVID-19.

The V call is TRBV5-1, the J call TRBJ1-5, with D unclear. Germline CDR1 reads SGHRS; CDR2 reads YFSETQ. Trimming took off 4 bases at V and 3 bases at J, with 14 bases between the two ends. The CDR3 is 15 amino acids. The CDR3 nucleotides are TGCGCCAGCAGCCCAGATTCCTCCTCCAATCAGCCCCAGCATTTT. Protein product: CASSPDSSSNQPQHF. Combining the CDR3 with reference TRBV5-1 and TRBJ1-5 gives the whole variable domain KAGVTQTPRYLIKTRGQQVTLSCSPISGHRSVSWYQQTPGQGLQFLFEYFSETQRNKGNFPGRFSGRQFSNSRSEMNVSTLELGDSALYLCASSPDSSSNQPQHFGDGTRLSIL.

V is TRBV4-2 and J is TRBJ1-3, with D possibly TRBD1 on 5 matching bases. Trimming took 1 base from V and 4 from J, leaving 11 bases between them. Germline V gene data show CDR1 as LGHNA and CDR2 as YNFKEQ. This CDR3 is 15 amino acids long. This chain's CDR3 is CASSQVLSGGNTIYF. CDR3 sequence (DNA): TGTGCCAGCAGCCAAGTTTTATCAGGGGGAAACACCATATATTTT.

V and J are TRBV11-2 and TRBJ2-7; TRBD2 aligns across 8 bases. The V gene end was trimmed by 7 bases and the J gene end by 4 bases; junction bases not matched to a gene: 6. This CDR3 spans 13 amino acids. From germline, CDR1 is SGHAT and CDR2 FQNNGV. The CDR3 loop is CASTQAGAYEQYV. DNA for the CDR3: TGTGCCAGCACCCAAGCGGGAGCTTACGAGCAGTACGTC.

The chain has TRBV5-1 and TRBJ1-1; TRBD1 matches at 9 bases. Germline V gene data show CDR1 as SGHRS and CDR2 as YFSETQ. This CDR3 is 14 amino acids long. V shed 3 bases and J 4 bases; nucleotides not matched to a gene: 4. The CDR3 region has the DNA TGCGCCAGCAGCTACACAGGGGGCGTCACTGAAGCTTTCTTT. This translates into CASSYTGGVTEAFF.

The chain carries TRBV14 and TRBJ1-3, with 8 bases identical to TRBD1. The V segment lost 3 bases and the J segment 4 bases; nucleotides outside the gene matches: 11. This CDR3 has 17 amino acids. Germline V gene sequence: CDR1 SGHDN, CDR2 FVKESK. DNA of the CDR3: TGTGCCAGCAGCCAGGTCGGCGGACAGGGAATAGGAAACACCATATATTTT. Translated, it gives CASSQVGGQGIGNTIYF.

The V gene is TRBV7-2, the J gene TRBJ1-2; 8 nucleotides align to TRBD1. The CDR3 has 13 amino acids. CDR1 is SGHTA, CDR2 FQGNSA, per germline. V lost 5 bases, J lost 8 bases, and 7 bases stayed unmatched. The CDR3: CASSLGQGGGYTF. Here the CDR3 DNA reads TGTGCCAGCAGCCTAGGACAGGGAGGAGGCTACACCTTC. Full variable domain (remainder filled in from reference TRBV7-2 and TRBJ1-2): GAGVSQSPSNKVTEKGKDVELRCDPISGHTALYWYRQSLGQGLEFLIYFQGNSAPDKSGLPSDRFSAERTGGSVSTLTIQRTQQEDSAVYLCASSLGQGGGYTFGSGTRLTVV.

This clone was seen a single time. This sequence joins TRBV29-1 and TRBJ1-1; 7 bases match TRBD1. The CDR3 sequence is 13 residues long. V was clipped by 7 bases and J by 1 base; unmatched bases: 6. Germline V CDR1 and CDR2: SQVTM, ANQGSEA. CDR3 coding DNA: TGCAGCGCGCTACAGGGGAAGAACACTGAAGCTTTCTTT. Its translation: CSALQGKNTEAFF.

V gene TRBV3-1 (or the pseudogene TRBV3-2) combines with J gene TRBJ2-2; 12 bases agree with TRBD2. This CDR3 comprises 15 residues. Germline values: CDR1 LGHDT, CDR2 YNNKEL (reference sequence). Losses at the gene ends were 1 base for V and 7 bases for J; bases not matched to a gene: 1. As DNA, the CDR3 is TGTGCCAGCAGCCAAGGACTAGCGGGAGTCGGGGAGCTGTTTTTT. The encoded protein is CASSQGLAGVGELFF.

The chain recombines TRBV10-3 with TRBJ2-1; the match to TRBD2 covers 11 bases. CDR1 ENHRY and CDR2 SYGVKD come from the germline V gene. The V segment lost 4 bases and the J segment 6 bases; nucleotides outside the gene matches: 8. The CDR3 is 16 residues long. CDR3 amino acids: CAISAPGTSGSNEQFF. The CDR3 nucleotides read TGTGCCATCAGTGCCCCCGGGACTAGCGGATCCAATGAGCAGTTCTTC.

For the CDR3, the DNA is TGTGCCAGCAGCCCAGCCGGGGGGCGGGGGGAGACCCAGTACTTC. Its translation: CASSPAGGRGETQYF. The rearrangement uses TRBV11-2 and TRBJ2-5, with D perhaps TRBD2 (7 bases). Trimming took off 5 bases at V and 5 bases at J, with 18 bases between the two ends. The V gene's germline CDR1 is SGHAT and CDR2 FQNNGV. The CDR3 consists of 15 residues. The full variable domain, completed using reference TRBV11-2 and TRBJ2-5, is EAGVAQSPRYKIIEKRQSVAFWCNPISGHATLYWYQQILGQGPKLLIQFQNNGVVDDSQLPKDRFSAERLKGVDSTLKIQPAKLEDSAVYLCASSPAGGRGETQYFGPGTRLLVL.

This CDR3 is CATSGQGRTEAFF. The CDR3 region has the DNA TGTGCCACCTCAGGACAGGGGAGAACTGAAGCTTTCTTT. V usage is TRBV25-1 and J usage is TRBJ1-1, with TRBD1 identical over 9 bases. Germline lookup yields CDR1 MGHDK and CDR2 SYGVNS. The CDR3 is 13 amino acids. Germline trimming cut 10 bases from V and 5 bases from J; bases unmatched to any gene: 8.

V is TRBV15 and J is TRBJ2-2; tentative D call: TRBD2 (6 bases). Germline CDR1 reads LNHNV; CDR2 reads YYDKDF (reference sequence). This CDR3 region has 15 residues. V was cut by 1 base and J by 1 base, with 7 bases left in between. The CDR3 region is CATSRVRENTGELFF. CDR3 DNA sequence: TGTGCCACCAGCAGAGTGCGGGAGAACACCGGGGAGCTGTTTTTT.